The 18 T cell receptor beta chains below were found in one sample sequenced in a study of blood T cells in healthy people across ages. PCR was performed a second time for roughly 6 to 12 cycles using a sample-barcoded 5' primer and a J-beta primer mix. One entry per CDR3 protein, called by TCRdb with MiXCR from the 5' RACE reads. This sample has 1.5 million to 2 million distinct CDR3 sequences, with 28% found just once. The sample consisted of blood. Receptors were obtained from a woman under 40 in good health.

Remarks on this clonotype: One junction end disagrees with the germline gene, perhaps due to a read error. This chain links TRBV27 with TRBJ2-7; maybe TRBD1 (6 bases). The CDR3 length is 14 residues. CDR1 and CDR2 from the germline V gene are MNHEY and SMNVEV (reference sequence). CDR3 sequence reads: CACSPDRQPYEQYF. CDR3 in DNA: TGTGCCTGCAGCCCAGACAGGCAGCCCTACGAGCAGTACTTC.

This rearrangement joins TRBV12-3 or TRBV12-4 to TRBJ1-1; TRBD1 agrees at 9 bases. There are 17 residues in the CDR3. V shed 1 base and J 4 bases; nucleotides not matched to a gene: 10. The CDR3 bases are TGTGCCAGCAGTTTAGTCCGGGACAGGGTTGGAAGCACTGAAGCTTTCTTT. This translates into CASSLVRDRVGSTEAFF.

The rearrangement joins TRBV18 to TRBJ2-5, with no clear D. The CDR3 length is 13 residues. V was pared by 3 bases and J by 5 bases, with 10 bases between. Per germline, CDR1 KGHSH and CDR2 LQKENI. The CDR3, as DNA: TGTGCCAGCTCACCGCAGGCGACGGAGACCCAGTACTTC. Protein product: CASSPQATETQYF.

A note on this clonotype: The junction shows a germline mismatch at one end, possibly a read error. This chain's CDR3 is CTSSSPGANTEAFF. The CDR3 DNA reads TGTACCAGCAGTTCTCCCGGGGCAAACACTGAAGCTTTCTTT. This chain connects TRBV28 to TRBJ1-1, with a weak D call TRBD1 (5 bases). Germline lookup yields CDR1 MDHEN and CDR2 SYDVKM. This CDR3 has 14 amino acids.

This clonotype has a count of ten or more. At one boundary the junction diverges from the germline segment, which might be a read error. This chain's CDR3 is CASSRGGAGANVQTF. CDR3 in DNA: TGCGCCAGCAGCCGAGGGGGCGCTGGGGCCAACGTCCAGACTTTC. V and J are TRBV4-1 and TRBJ2-6, with 7 bases fitting TRBD1. The germline gives CDR1 MGHRA, CDR2 YSYEKL. This CDR3 contains 15 residues.

The chain carries TRBV6-5 and TRBJ1-4, with 7 bases aligning to TRBD1. Trimming removed 6 bases from V and 7 bases from J; junction bases left unmatched: 5. The length of the CDR3 is 13 residues. Germline lookup yields CDR1 MNHEY and CDR2 SVGAGI. CDR3: CASRAGGREKLFF. The CDR3 DNA reads as TGTGCCAGCAGGGCAGGGGGTCGTGAAAAACTGTTTTTT.

On this clonotype: The CDR3 does not end in the conserved phenylalanine or tryptophan, so this is likely a read error. The chain links TRBV7-2 to TRBJ1-6; 7 nucleotides agree with TRBD1. This CDR3 has 17 amino acids. The junction had 14 bases not matched to a gene; V was cut back by 6 bases and J by 6 bases. The germline V gene encodes CDR1 SGHTA and CDR2 FQGNSA. CDR3 in DNA: TGTGCCAGCAGTAAAGCGAGGGGGACAGCTGGTAATTCACCCCTCCACTGT. Its protein is CASSKARGTAGNSPLHC.

The chain employs TRBV4-1 and TRBJ2-1; 9 positions match TRBD1. The CDR3 covers 15 residues. With V trimmed by 3 bases and J by 7 bases, 7 bases remained unmatched. Per the germline V gene, CDR1 is MGHRA and CDR2 is YSYEKL. The chain's CDR3 is CASSQLTGGRNEQFF. CDR3 DNA: TGCGCCAGCAGCCAGTTGACAGGGGGTAGGAATGAGCAGTTCTTC.

V and J are TRBV20-1 and TRBJ2-7; D possibly corresponds to TRBD2 (6 bases). Germline V gene lookup returns CDR1 DFQATT and CDR2 SNEGSKA (reference sequence). The CDR3 runs 13 residues. The germline V and J ends were trimmed by 7 bases and 5 bases, with 18 bases remaining between them. CDR3 region: CSVGGTESHEQYF. DNA of the CDR3: TGCAGTGTTGGCGGGACGGAGTCCCACGAGCAGTACTTC.

This clonotype has a handful of counts. This chain joins TRBV10-3 and TRBJ2-1; 9 bases are a match to TRBD1. This CDR3 contains 15 residues. J was trimmed by 9 bases and V by 10 bases; bases with no gene match: 16. The germline V gene encodes CDR1 ENHRY and CDR2 SYGVKD. The CDR3 reads CATLAHGQGIGEQFF. In DNA form, the CDR3 reads TGTGCCACGCTTGCTCATGGACAGGGGATAGGTGAGCAGTTCTTC.

This clonotype turned up a few times. Written as DNA, the CDR3 is TGTGCCAGCAGCTCCTTGGGGGGGGTGGAAGGCAATCAGCCCCAGCATTTT. Translating gives CASSSLGGVEGNQPQHF. The chain is built from TRBV5-6 and TRBJ1-5; D is perhaps TRBD1 (5 bases). The CDR3 runs to 17 residues. The V end was cut by 3 bases, the J end by 2 bases, with 18 bases between. The germline V gene has CDR1 SGHDT and CDR2 YYEEEE.

The J gene is TRBJ2-5, the V gene TRBV4-1, with unresolved D. The germline V and J ends were trimmed by 1 base and 7 bases, with 10 bases remaining between them. CDR1 and CDR2 from the germline V gene are MGHRA and YSYEKL. The CDR3 sequence is 13 residues long. The CDR3, as DNA: TGCGCCAGCAGCCAAGCTGGGAAAGGGACCCAGTACTTC. Its translation is CASSQAGKGTQYF.

The V gene is TRBV3-1, the J gene TRBJ1-2, with D possibly TRBD1 on 6 matching bases. Germline CDR1 is LGHDT and CDR2 is YNNKEL (reference sequence). The CDR3 spans 14 residues. The V and J ends lost 1 base and 4 bases respectively, with 10 bases between them. The DNA of the CDR3 is TGTGCCAGCAGCCAAGGAGGGGGAGCCTATGGCTACACCTTC. This sequence encodes CASSQGGGAYGYTF.

This clonotype was observed a single time. V gene TRBV9 combines with J gene TRBJ1-2, with D possibly matching TRBD1 (5 bases). V gave up 3 bases and J gave up 4 bases, with 22 bases separating them. This CDR3 region has 17 residues. Germline V CDR1 and CDR2: SGDLS, YYNGEE. CDR3 region: CASSATEAFPRPYGYTF. The CDR3 DNA sequence: TGTGCCAGCAGCGCGACAGAGGCATTCCCCCGACCCTATGGCTACACCTTC.

This clonotype was observed many times. The chain employs TRBV7-2 and TRBJ2-7, with D perhaps TRBD1 (5 bases). Germline assignment: CDR1 SGHTA and CDR2 FQGNSA. CDR3 size: 15 residues. Trimming cost V 7 bases and J 1 base, with 17 bases left between them. The CDR3 region has the DNA TGTGCCAGCACCGTCATGTCCGACAGTTCCTACGAGCAGTACTTC. It translates to CASTVMSDSSYEQYF.

This clonotype has a count of ten or more. The V call is TRBV7-2, the J call TRBJ2-3; 11 positions match TRBD1. Germline V gene sequence: CDR1 SGHTA, CDR2 FQGNSA. V lost 5 bases and J lost 6; bases outside the gene matches: 4. The CDR3 is 14 amino acids. The chain's CDR3 is CASSPDRGRDTQYF. The CDR3 DNA is TGTGCCAGCAGCCCGGACAGGGGGCGCGATACGCAGTATTTT.

The chain carries TRBV20-1 and TRBJ1-5; D remains unclear. The CDR3 has 16 amino acids. The germline V gene has CDR1 DFQATT and CDR2 SNEGSKA (reference sequence). V lost 7 bases and J lost 2, with 21 bases in between. As DNA, the CDR3 is TGCAGTGTCAAACGGGGTGGAGGGAGCGGCAATCAGCCCCAGCATTTT. This codes for CSVKRGGGSGNQPQHF.

This clonotype was detected a few times. The chain employs TRBV7-9 and TRBJ2-5; either TRBD1 or TRBD2 may supply D (5 bases each). Looked up from germline, CDR1 is SEHNR and CDR2 is FQNEAQ (reference sequence). The V end lost 1 base, the J end lost 5 bases, and 14 bases lay between the germline ends. The CDR3 is 15 residues long. CDR3 amino acids: CASSLGLARDETQYF. DNA for the CDR3: TGTGCCAGCAGCTTAGGCCTAGCTAGGGACGAGACCCAGTACTTC. The full variable domain, rest sourced from reference TRBV7-9 and TRBJ2-5, is DTGVSQNPRHKITKRGQNVTFRCDPISEHNRLYWYRQTLGQGPEFLTYFQNEAQLEKSRLLSDRFSAERPKGSFSTLEIQRTEQGDSAMYLCASSLGLARDETQYFGPGTRLLVL.